This T cell receptor beta chain was retrieved from a study of T cell changes during pregnancy in multiple sclerosis. Sequencing was performed with immunoSEQ multiplex PCR; in TCRdb, only in-frame clones are kept and a portion is missing. The data contain around 88,000 clones, approximately 89% of them singletons. The specimen comprised peripheral blood, sampled in the first trimester of pregnancy. The source of this sequence is a female donor with multiple sclerosis, enrolled in a pregnancy study.

CDR3 in amino acids: CASSLRSFRGYNSPLHF. CDR3 coding DNA: TGTGCCAGCAGCTTGAGATCGTTTAGGGGATATAATTCACCCCTCCACTTT. The J gene is TRBJ1-6, the V gene TRBV11-3, with D perhaps matching TRBD1 (5 bases). The CDR3 totals 17 residues. V lost 3 bases and J lost 4, with 16 bases in between. Germline V gene data show CDR1 as SGHNT and CDR2 as YENEEA.